This entry lists 25 T cell receptor beta chains sequenced from one sample in a study of T cells in Graves' hyperthyroidism and ophthalmopathy. It was RNA transcripts that yielded the amplified TCR beta CDR3 regions. The TCR CDR3 first-round RT-PCR relied on the HTBI primer set. TCRdb reanalysed the multiplex PCR reads using MiXCR and keeps one entry per CDR3 protein. The sample has around 530,000 distinct CDR3 sequences; 15% to 20% are singletons. The specimen sequenced was blood. The receptors stem from a woman under 30 with Graves' ophthalmopathy.

There are many counts of this clonotype. This chain links TRBV28 with TRBJ2-7; TRBD2 matches 14 bases. CDR3 length: 18 residues. Unmatched junction bases numbered 9, after V lost 5 bases and J lost 0 bases. Germline V gene sequence: CDR1 MDHEN, CDR2 SYDVKM. The CDR3 sequence: CASSTPGLAGGSSYEQYF. The CDR3 DNA sequence: TGTGCCAGCAGTACCCCTGGACTAGCGGGAGGCAGCTCCTACGAGCAGTACTTC.

The chain is built from TRBV4-3 and TRBJ2-1; 14 bases align to TRBD2. CDR1 and CDR2 from the germline V gene are LGHNA and YSLEER. This CDR3 contains 19 residues. Trimming at V came to 0 bases and at J to 7 bases, leaving 11 bases not matched to a gene. The CDR3 region has the DNA TGCGCCAGCAGCCAAGAGGCAGGTCGGACTAGCGGGAGGTCGAATGAGCAGTTCTTC. Encoded protein: CASSQEAGRTSGRSNEQFF.

This clonotype has only a few counts. The rearrangement uses TRBV20-1 and TRBJ1-5; D might be TRBD1 (5 bases). V gave up 0 bases and J gave up 0 bases, with 9 bases separating them. CDR1 and CDR2 from the germline V gene are DFQATT and SNEGSKA (reference sequence). This CDR3 is 15 amino acids long. This chain's CDR3 is CSAREMTDSNQPQHF. In DNA form, the CDR3 reads TGCAGTGCTAGAGAAATGACAGATAGCAATCAGCCCCAGCATTTT.

This clonotype showed up just a few times. J is TRBJ1-1 and V is TRBV29-1; a possible D gene is TRBD1 (6 bases). Germline CDR1 and CDR2: SQVTM and ANQGSEA. V gave up 2 bases and J gave up 0 bases, with 16 bases separating them. The CDR3 runs 16 residues. DNA of the CDR3: TGCAGCGTTGAAAAATTTAGGACAGACATGAACACTGAAGCTTTCTTT. Protein: CSVEKFRTDMNTEAFF. The variable domain in full, with the rest retrieved from reference TRBV29-1 and TRBJ1-1, is SAVISQKPSRDICQRGTSLTIQCQVDSQVTMMFWYRQQPGQSLTLIATANQGSEATYESGFVIDKFPISRPNLTFSTLTVSNMSPEDSSIYLCSVEKFRTDMNTEAFFGQGTRLTVV.

This clonotype was counted only a few times. The chain carries TRBV30 and TRBJ1-5, with 10 bases lining up with TRBD1. The CDR3 is made up of 15 amino acids. Germline V lookup: CDR1 GTSNPN, CDR2 SVGIG (reference sequence). After removal of 2 bases from V and 3 bases from J, the junction contained 4 bases not matched to a gene. The CDR3: CAWSSGTGVNQPQHF. CDR3 in DNA: TGTGCCTGGAGTTCCGGGACAGGGGTCAATCAGCCCCAGCATTTT.

About this clonotype itself: One junction end disagrees with the germline gene, perhaps due to a read error. The chain has TRBV6-4 and TRBJ2-1; 9 nucleotides align to TRBD2. CDR1 and CDR2 (germline): MRHNA, SNTAGT. The CDR3 runs 16 residues. The CDR3 reads CASSDLAGGPYDEQFF. For the CDR3, the DNA is TGTGCCAGCAGTGATCTGGCGGGAGGGCCCTACGATGAGCAGTTCTTC.

This clonotype has a count of ten or more. This chain joins TRBV30 and TRBJ2-3; 11 positions agree with TRBD2. CDR1 is GTSNPN and CDR2 is SVGIG in the germline V gene (reference sequence). The junction had 2 bases not matched to a gene; V was cut back by 1 base and J by 2 bases. The CDR3 is 15 residues long. The CDR3 spells CAWSELAGATDTQYF. The CDR3 nucleotides read TGTGCCTGGAGTGAACTAGCGGGAGCCACAGATACGCAGTATTTT.

This clonotype turned up a few times. The J gene is TRBJ1-5, the V gene TRBV6-2 or TRBV6-3, with D uncertain. This CDR3 is built from 17 residues. Per the germline V gene, CDR1 is MNHEY and CDR2 is SVGEGT. Trimming stripped 0 bases from V and 0 bases from J, with 12 bases between. CDR3 protein: CASSYSNLGDSNQPQHF. The CDR3, as DNA: TGTGCCAGCAGTTACTCGAATTTAGGAGATAGCAATCAGCCCCAGCATTTT.

This clonotype was seen repeatedly, ten times or more. CDR3 in amino acids: CASSPSVGRGVYEQYF. The CDR3 DNA reads as TGTGCCAGCAGCCCTTCTGTCGGCAGGGGCGTCTACGAGCAGTACTTC. The chain is built from TRBV7-9 and TRBJ2-7, with D perhaps matching TRBD1 (6 bases). Germline assignment: CDR1 SEHNR and CDR2 FQNEAQ (reference sequence). The CDR3 consists of 16 residues. Trimming cost V 5 bases and J 3 bases, with 20 bases left between them. Filled out from reference TRBV7-9 and TRBJ2-7, the complete variable domain reads DTGVSQNPRHKITKRGQNVTFRCDPISEHNRLYWYRQTLGQGPEFLTYFQNEAQLEKSRLLSDRFSAERPKGSFSTLEIQRTEQGDSAMYLCASSPSVGRGVYEQYFGPGTRLTVT.

V gene TRBV5-4 combines with J gene TRBJ1-4; D is ambiguous. Looked up from germline, CDR1 is SGHNT and CDR2 is YYREEE (reference sequence). The V end lost 0 bases, the J end lost 8 bases, and 11 bases lay between the germline ends. The CDR3 covers 14 residues. The CDR3 is CASSLDRASEKLFF. For the CDR3, the DNA is TGTGCCAGCAGCTTGGATAGGGCTTCCGAAAAACTGTTTTTT.

The genes are TRBV5-6 and TRBJ1-1; maybe TRBD1 (5 bases). Looked up from germline, CDR1 is SGHDT and CDR2 is YYEEEE. The CDR3 has 15 amino acids. V was trimmed by 4 bases and J by 1 base, leaving 14 bases between them. The CDR3 sequence: CASSMGQGGNTEAFF. The CDR3 region has the DNA TGTGCCAGCAGCATGGGGCAGGGCGGGAACACTGAAGCTTTCTTT.

The chain couples TRBV6-1 to TRBJ2-6; a possible D gene is TRBD1 (5 bases). Germline V gives CDR1 MNHNS, CDR2 SASEGT. V lost 1 base, J lost 0 bases, and 7 bases lay in between. This CDR3 is built from 16 residues. The CDR3 DNA reads TGTGCCAGCAGTGAAGAGGGGCTCTCTGGGGCCAACGTCCTGACTTTC. Its protein is CASSEEGLSGANVLTF.

This clonotype was detected many times. The chain is built from TRBV7-9 and TRBJ2-1; TRBD2 agrees at 11 bases. V gave up 5 bases and J gave up 4 bases; unmatched junction bases: 10. Germline loops: CDR1 SEHNR, CDR2 FQNEAQ (reference sequence). This CDR3 is 17 amino acids long. CDR3 region: CASSPSELAGEYNEQFF. CDR3 sequence (DNA): TGTGCCAGCAGCCCCTCAGAACTAGCGGGGGAGTACAATGAGCAGTTCTTC.

This clonotype has at least ten counts. The V and J genes are TRBV12-3 or TRBV12-4 and TRBJ2-7; D unclear. This CDR3 has 12 amino acids. V was clipped by 0 bases and J by 6 bases, with 6 bases between them. The CDR3 nucleotides read TGTGCCAGCAGTTTAGCGCTCGCCGAGCAGTACTTC. Translation: CASSLALAEQYF.

The genes are TRBV6-2 or TRBV6-3 and TRBJ2-7; 10 bases are shared with TRBD2. J lost 1 base, V lost 2 bases, and 5 bases had no gene match. Germline V gene data show CDR1 as MNHEY and CDR2 as SVGEGT. CDR3 length equals 16 residues. The CDR3 here is CASSYKGLATSYEQYF. The CDR3 DNA reads TGTGCCAGCAGTTACAAGGGACTAGCGACATCCTACGAGCAGTACTTC.

This clonotype was picked up many times. The chain carries TRBV6-6 and TRBJ2-1, with 7 bases fitting TRBD1. This CDR3 has 15 amino acids. V was pared by 0 bases and J by 5 bases, with 4 bases of the junction left unmatched. Germline V gene data show CDR1 as MNHNY and CDR2 as SVGAGI (reference sequence). The CDR3 DNA is TGTGCCAGCAGTTACTCGATAACAGGGGACAATGAGCAGTTCTTC. Its protein product is CASSYSITGDNEQFF.

This clonotype occurred once. The rearrangement uses TRBV7-2 and TRBJ2-1, with 10 bases fitting TRBD2. CDR1 SGHTA and CDR2 FQGNSA come from the germline V gene. J was trimmed by 5 bases and V by 6 bases; bases with no gene match: 7. The CDR3 has 15 amino acids. CDR3 nucleotides: TGTGCCAGCAGAGCCCTCGGACTAGCGGACAATGAGCAGTTCTTC. It translates to CASRALGLADNEQFF.

There are many counts of this clonotype. V gene TRBV7-6 combines with J gene TRBJ1-1, with 7 bases aligning to TRBD1. CDR3 length: 15 amino acids. Germline V gene lookup returns CDR1 SGHVS and CDR2 FNYEAQ. The ends lost 3 bases at V and 1 base at J; junction bases unmatched: 5. CDR3 in DNA: TGTGCCAGCAGCTTGTGGGACAGAGCGAACACTGAAGCTTTCTTT. Translation: CASSLWDRANTEAFF.

The chain employs TRBV2 and TRBJ1-2, with 7 bases fitting TRBD1. The CDR3 extends over 15 amino acids. Germline CDR1 is SNHLY and CDR2 is FYNNEI. J gave up 4 bases and V 1 base, and 6 bases lay outside the gene matches. For the CDR3, the DNA is TGTGCCAGCAGTGAAGATAGGGGGCGGCTCTATGGCTACACCTTC. It encodes CASSEDRGRLYGYTF.

This clonotype was detected ten times or more. The V and J genes are TRBV18 and TRBJ1-1; D is uncertain. Germline lookup yields CDR1 KGHSH and CDR2 LQKENI. The CDR3 runs to 14 residues. V was clipped by 6 bases and J by 0 bases, with 11 bases between them. CDR3 residues: CASSEVGVNTEAFF. DNA for the CDR3: TGTGCCAGCTCCGAGGTCGGGGTGAACACTGAAGCTTTCTTT.

The table lists this clonotype with many counts. The V and J genes are TRBV7-9 and TRBJ1-1; D unclear. V lost 4 bases and J lost 8, with 17 bases in between. Per the germline V gene, CDR1 is SEHNR and CDR2 is FQNEAQ (reference sequence). This CDR3 has 14 amino acids. The CDR3 nucleotides are TGTGCCAGCAGCTCAGGTGAACTCGGCCCAGAAGCTTTCTTT. Translated: CASSSGELGPEAFF.

There are a few counts of this clonotype. The rearrangement uses TRBV5-4 and TRBJ2-5, with D tentatively TRBD1 (6 bases). V was clipped by 1 base and J by 2 bases, with 12 bases between them. CDR1 is SGHNT and CDR2 is YYREEE in the germline V gene (reference sequence). The CDR3 length is 15 residues. CDR3 in amino acids: CASSLREGQQETQYF. The CDR3 nucleotides are TGTGCCAGCAGCTTGCGTGAAGGACAGCAAGAGACCCAGTACTTC.

A few counts support this clonotype. This chain joins TRBV20-1 and TRBJ2-1; D not certain. The germline CDR1 and CDR2 sequences are DFQATT and SNEGSKA (reference sequence). The CDR3 sequence is 14 residues long. Trimming stripped 0 bases from V and 5 bases from J, with 11 bases between. CDR3 amino acids: CSARDPNGNNEQFF. DNA for the CDR3: TGCAGTGCTAGAGACCCCAATGGGAACAATGAGCAGTTCTTC.

The table lists this clonotype with many counts. The chain uses TRBV7-2 and TRBJ2-7; D remains ambiguous. This CDR3 is 14 amino acids long. With 6 bases removed from V and 3 bases from J, the gap between germline ends came to 15 bases. From germline, CDR1 is SGHTA and CDR2 FQGNSA. CDR3 in DNA: TGTGCCAGCAGTCTGCTAGGGAATTTCTACGAGCAGTACTTC. Amino acids: CASSLLGNFYEQYF. Together with reference TRBV7-2 and TRBJ2-7, the CDR3 gives the full variable domain: GAGVSQSPSNKVTEKGKDVELRCDPISGHTALYWYRQSLGQGLEFLIYFQGNSAPDKSGLPSDRFSAERTGGSVSTLTIQRTQQEDSAVYLCASSLLGNFYEQYFGPGTRLTVT.

This clonotype has only a few counts. The genes are TRBV7-3 and TRBJ2-1, with no clear D. The CDR3 loop spans 13 amino acids. Trimming stripped 3 bases from V and 8 bases from J, with 11 bases between. Germline assignment: CDR1 SGHTA and CDR2 FQGTGA. The CDR3 nucleotides are TGTGCCAGCAGCTTTTCCCCGGACCATGAGCAGTTCTTC. Translation: CASSFSPDHEQFF.